Listed below are T cell receptor beta chains from one sample, sequenced in a study of brain T cells in children with intractable seizures. The assay was immunoSEQ multiplex PCR, and TCRdb's table has in-frame clones only and misses some. The sample has approximately 3,900 clones, approximately 78% seen once. The sequencing here drew on resected brain tissue, taken at surgery. The receptors were sampled from a girl aged 2-10 years with Rasmussen encephalitis and intractable seizures. Both conserved end residues are part of each CDR3. The D gene is left open where the match is weak. Part of the rows lack a size; the others show once, few, many or a class for expanded clones.

V gene,clone size,J gene,D gene,CDR3 protein,CDR3 DNA
TRBV18,NA,TRBJ2-7,TRBD2,CASSLGLANEQYF,TGTGCCAGCTCCCTGGGACTAGCAAACGAGCAGTACTTC
TRBV30,NA,TRBJ1-1,NA,CAYTGFGYTEAFF,TGTGCCTATACAGGATTCGGATACACTGAAGCTTTCTTT
TRBV7-2,NA,TRBJ1-5,NA,CASSLYYSNQPQHF,TGTGCCAGCAGCCTCTACTACAGCAATCAGCCCCAGCATTTT
TRBV7-9,NA,TRBJ2-7,TRBD2,CASSRSGGEYEQYF,TGTGCCAGCAGCCGTAGCGGGGGGGAGTACGAGCAGTACTTC
TRBV3-1/TRBV3-2,NA,TRBJ1-3,NA,CASSQGHSGNTIYF,TGTGCCAGCAGCCAAGGCCACTCTGGAAACACCATATATTTT
TRBV30,NA,TRBJ2-7,TRBD1,CAWTSGTGGYEQYF,TGTGCCTGGACCTCGGGGACAGGGGGCTACGAGCAGTACTTC
TRBV24-1,NA,TRBJ2-5,NA,CATSDRREPIYQETQYF,TGTGCCACCAGTGATAGGCGGGAACCGATCTACCAAGAGACCCAGTACTTC
TRBV28,NA,TRBJ2-3,TRBD2,CASSDRLAGGEDTQYF,TGTGCCAGCAGTGACCGACTAGCGGGGGGCGAAGATACGCAGTATTTT
TRBV5-4,hyperexpanded,TRBJ1-6,NA,CASSWTADNSPLHF,TGTGCCAGCAGCTGGACGGCTGATAATTCACCCCTCCACTTT
TRBV7-2,NA,TRBJ2-3,NA,CASSSYFTDTQYF,TGTGCCAGCAGCTCGTATTTCACAGATACGCAGTATTTT
TRBV3-1/TRBV3-2,NA,TRBJ2-5,NA,CASSQDKYGGGETQYF,TGTGCCAGCAGCCAAGATAAGTACGGGGGCGGGGAGACCCAGTACTTC
TRBV5-5,once,TRBJ2-2,NA,CASSSGGAAGELFF,TGTGCCAGCAGCTCAGGGGGGGCCGCCGGGGAGCTGTTTTTT
TRBV19,NA,TRBJ1-3,NA,CASSIPGMLSGNTIYF,TGTGCCAGTAGTATCCCGGGAATGCTCTCTGGAAACACCATATATTTT
TRBV29-1,NA,TRBJ2-1,TRBD2,CSVRAGNNNEQFF,TGCAGCGTGAGAGCGGGGAACAACAATGAGCAGTTCTTC
TRBV28,NA,TRBJ2-7,TRBD1,CASRPHSGTGPSYEQYF,TGTGCCAGCAGACCCCATTCCGGGACAGGGCCATCCTACGAGCAGTACTTC
TRBV9,NA,TRBJ1-1,NA,CASSRGGNTEAFF,TGTGCCAGCAGCCGAGGGGGTAACACTGAAGCTTTCTTT
TRBV9,NA,TRBJ2-7,TRBD2,CASSLGGEADYEQYF,TGTGCCAGCAGCCTCGGGGGGGAGGCCGACTACGAGCAGTACTTC
TRBV10-3,few,TRBJ2-5,NA,CAISEFSLGIETQYF,TGTGCCATCAGTGAGTTCAGTCTGGGGATAGAGACCCAGTACTTC
TRBV7-9,NA,TRBJ2-3,TRBD1,CASSNTGGGTDTQYF,TGTGCCAGCAGCAACACAGGGGGAGGCACAGATACGCAGTATTTT
TRBV9,NA,TRBJ2-7,TRBD1,CASSPRGQGTIPYEQYF,TGTGCCAGCAGCCCTAGGGGACAGGGAACGATACCCTACGAGCAGTACTTC
TRBV12-5,medium-sized,TRBJ1-2,NA,CASGTLIGGYTF,TGTGCTAGTGGTACTTTAATCGGTGGCTACACCTTC
TRBV7-2,few,TRBJ2-7,NA,CASSLGAQDPYEQYF,TGTGCCAGCAGCTTAGGGGCACAAGATCCCTACGAGCAGTACTTC
TRBV7-9,NA,TRBJ1-1,NA,CASSRQQGLGTEAFF,TGTGCCAGCAGCCGACAACAGGGATTAGGCACTGAAGCTTTCTTT
TRBV5-1,NA,TRBJ2-3,NA,CASSPQRGRDTDTQYF,TGCGCCAGCAGCCCCCAGAGGGGTCGGGACACAGATACGCAGTATTTT
TRBV10-2,NA,TRBJ2-5,NA,CASSESHRVETQYF,TGCGCCAGCAGTGAGTCGCACAGGGTGGAGACCCAGTACTTC
TRBV27,medium-sized,TRBJ2-1,NA,CASSFGGNNEQFF,TGTGCCAGCAGTTTTGGGGGAAACAATGAGCAGTTCTTC
TRBV19,NA,TRBJ2-1,NA,CASSSGLSNEQFF,TGTGCCAGTAGTTCGGGACTGTCAAATGAGCAGTTCTTC
TRBV11-2,few,TRBJ2-7,NA,CASSSAGYNGQYF,TGTGCCAGCAGCTCGGCAGGGTACAACGGGCAGTACTTC
TRBV30,NA,TRBJ1-4,NA,CAWSARGEKLFF,TGTGCCTGGAGCGCAAGGGGGGAAAAACTGTTTTTT
TRBV9,NA,TRBJ2-2,TRBD2,CASTPAGLPNTGELFF,TGTGCCAGCACACCGGCGGGACTACCGAACACCGGGGAGCTGTTTTTT
TRBV11-2,once,TRBJ2-7,TRBD2,CASSSPGLLYEQYF,TGTGCCAGCAGCTCTCCGGGACTACTCTACGAGCAGTACTTC
TRBV2,few,TRBJ2-7,NA,CASSDRTKGYEQYF,TGTGCCAGCAGTGACCGGACAAAGGGATACGAGCAGTACTTC
TRBV7-9,NA,TRBJ2-1,NA,CASSPPRRGFYNEQFF,TGTGCCAGCAGCCCCCCTCGTCGGGGCTTCTACAATGAGCAGTTCTTC
TRBV13,NA,TRBJ1-1,NA,CASSLLTTGTEAFF,TGTGCCAGCAGCTTACTAACGACAGGTACTGAAGCTTTCTTT
TRBV30,few,TRBJ1-5,NA,CAWSPDINQPQHF,TGTGCCTGGAGTCCAGACATCAATCAGCCCCAGCATTTT
TRBV3-1/TRBV3-2,NA,TRBJ2-7,NA,CASSQAPGPSYEQYF,TGTGCCAGCAGCCAGGCACCGGGACCTTCCTACGAGCAGTACTTC
TRBV6-1,few,TRBJ1-5,NA,CASSENGGNQPQHF,TGTGCCAGCAGTGAAAATGGGGGTAATCAGCCCCAGCATTTT
TRBV19,NA,TRBJ1-1,NA,CASTLGGTEAFF,TGTGCCAGTACTCTCGGGGGGACTGAAGCTTTCTTT
TRBV5-6,NA,TRBJ2-3,NA,CASSPGQFTDTQYF,TGTGCCAGCAGCCCCGGACAGTTCACAGATACGCAGTATTTT
TRBV5-5,NA,TRBJ1-5,NA,CASSLWGGGNQPQHF,TGTGCCAGCAGCTTGTGGGGAGGTGGGAATCAGCCCCAGCATTTT
TRBV3-1/TRBV3-2,NA,TRBJ2-7,TRBD2,CASSRLAGGYEQYF,TGTGCCAGCAGCAGACTAGCGGGGGGCTACGAGCAGTACTTC
TRBV6-5,NA,TRBJ1-3,NA,CASSSQAFSGNTIYF,TGTGCCAGCAGTTCTCAGGCGTTCTCTGGAAACACCATATATTTT
TRBV3-1/TRBV3-2,NA,TRBJ1-3,NA,CASSRQGVAGNTIYF,TGTGCCAGCAGCCGGCAAGGGGTCGCTGGAAACACCATATATTTT
TRBV5-4,once,TRBJ2-3,TRBD2,CASSLMLAGVSDTQYF,TGTGCCAGCAGCTTGATGCTAGCGGGGGTTTCGGATACGCAGTATTTT
TRBV10-1,NA,TRBJ2-5,NA,CASSESPPVERGTQYF,TGCGCCAGCAGTGAGTCTCCCCCCGTAGAACGGGGGACCCAGTACTTC
TRBV10-3,few,TRBJ1-2,TRBD1,CAITLDREHGYTF,TGTGCCATCACCTTGGACAGGGAACATGGCTACACCTTC
TRBV6-1,large,TRBJ2-2,NA,CASGDTGPRTGELFF,TGTGCCAGCGGTGACACCGGCCCTCGCACCGGGGAGCTGTTTTTT
TRBV2,NA,TRBJ2-7,NA,CATQGGVDEQYF,TGTGCCACCCAGGGGGGGGTCGACGAGCAGTACTTC
TRBV7-2,NA,TRBJ2-2,TRBD1,CASSLAGTGGTGELFF,TGTGCCAGCAGCTTAGCCGGGACAGGGGGGACCGGGGAGCTGTTTTTT
TRBV12-5,NA,TRBJ2-2,TRBD1,CASGLVTRSTGFGFRTGELFF,TGTGCTAGTGGTTTGGTAACCCGCTCGACAGGGTTCGGTTTCAGGACCGGGGAGCTGTTTTTT
TRBV28,NA,TRBJ1-1,NA,CASRRPPQVHTEAFF,TGTGCCAGCAGAAGGCCCCCGCAAGTCCACACTGAAGCTTTCTTT
TRBV3-1/TRBV3-2,NA,TRBJ1-2,NA,CASSQGRGARYGYTF,TGTGCCAGCAGCCAAGGCCGGGGGGCAAGATATGGCTACACCTTC
TRBV7-8,medium-sized,TRBJ1-1,NA,CASSSAGDTEAFF,TGTGCCAGCAGCTCGGCAGGGGACACTGAAGCTTTCTTT
TRBV7-9,NA,TRBJ2-1,NA,CASSWGVNEQFF,TGTGCCAGCAGCTGGGGGGTCAATGAGCAGTTCTTC
TRBV11-3,NA,TRBJ2-7,NA,CASSPRTTPYEQYF,TGTGCCAGCAGCCCACGGACGACCCCCTACGAGCAGTACTTC
TRBV10-3,NA,TRBJ2-2,NA,CAISEPGELFF,TGTGCCATCAGTGAACCCGGGGAGCTGTTTTTT
TRBV6-5,few,TRBJ1-5,NA,CASSSGGSGNQPQHF,TGTGCCAGCAGTTCTGGGGGCTCTGGCAATCAGCCCCAGCATTTT
TRBV19,NA,TRBJ1-3,NA,CASSILGASGNTIYF,TGTGCCAGTAGTATTCTGGGGGCCTCTGGAAACACCATATATTTT